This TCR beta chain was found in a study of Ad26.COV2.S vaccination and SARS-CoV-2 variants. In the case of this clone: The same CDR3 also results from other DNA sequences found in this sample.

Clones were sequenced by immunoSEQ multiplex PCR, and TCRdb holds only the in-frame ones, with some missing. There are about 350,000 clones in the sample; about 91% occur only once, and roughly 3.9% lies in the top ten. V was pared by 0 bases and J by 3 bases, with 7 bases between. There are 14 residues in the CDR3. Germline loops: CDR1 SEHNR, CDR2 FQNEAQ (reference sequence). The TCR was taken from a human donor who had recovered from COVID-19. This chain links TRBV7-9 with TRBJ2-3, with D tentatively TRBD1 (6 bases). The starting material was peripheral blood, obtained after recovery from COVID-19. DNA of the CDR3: TGTGCCAGCAGCTTAGCGGGGGCGACAGATACGCAGTATTTT. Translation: CASSLAGATDTQYF.